These 31 T cell receptor beta chains were all obtained from the same sample, sequenced in a study of blood T cell repertoires in COVID-19. Assay: immunoSEQ multiplex PCR; the TCRdb copy retains only in-frame clones and omits some. Among some 160,000 clones, just under 90% were seen once, and the ten largest hold approximately 10%. The sequenced material came from peripheral blood. The receptors shown here come from an older woman with COVID-19, enrolled during active disease.

The chain is built from TRBV19 and TRBJ1-1; TRBD1 might be the D (5 bases). CDR3 length: 13 residues. In germline, CDR1 is LNHDA, CDR2 SQIVND (reference sequence). The V and J ends lost 5 bases and 5 bases respectively, with 12 bases between them. Written as DNA, the CDR3 is TGTGCCAGTAGTGGATCCGGGGGGACTGAAGCTTTCTTT. Protein: CASSGSGGTEAFF.

The chain joins TRBV10-3 to TRBJ2-7; TRBD2 agrees at 11 bases. The CDR3 consists of 14 residues. With V trimmed by 6 bases and J by 5 bases, 6 bases remained unmatched. Germline-derived CDR1 and CDR2 are ENHRY and SYGVKD. CDR3 sequence (DNA): TGTGCCATCAGCGCCGGGACTAGCGGAAACGAGCAGTACTTC. Its translation is CAISAGTSGNEQYF.

The J gene is TRBJ2-2, the V gene TRBV6-5, with D possibly TRBD2 on 5 matching bases. Looked up from germline, CDR1 is MNHEY and CDR2 is SVGAGI. The CDR3 consists of 13 residues. V was pared by 9 bases and J by 13 bases, with 21 bases between. The CDR3 reads CASTDYISGGLFF. For the CDR3, the DNA is TGTGCCAGTACTGACTACATCTCCGGTGGGCTGTTTTTT.

The chain is built from TRBV2 and TRBJ1-6; TRBD1 matches 10 bases. Trimming cost V 6 bases and J 10 bases; bases outside gene matches: 6. Germline CDR1 SNHLY, CDR2 FYNNEI. The CDR3 totals 14 residues. CDR3 bases: TGTGCCAGCAGCCGGGACAGGGGCGTATCACCCCTCCACTTT. Protein sequence: CASSRDRGVSPLHF.

V is TRBV28 and J is TRBJ1-1, with D possibly TRBD1 on 6 matching bases. The CDR3 is 16 amino acids. CDR1 is MDHEN and CDR2 is SYDVKM in the germline V gene. The germline V and J ends were trimmed by 5 bases and 1 base, with 17 bases remaining between them. The CDR3 reads CASSPTSQGGNTEAFF. CDR3 coding DNA: TGTGCCAGCAGTCCCACTTCACAGGGTGGGAACACTGAAGCTTTCTTT.

The gene calls are TRBV6-1 and TRBJ1-1; a weak D match, TRBD1 (5 bases). Trimming pared 3 bases from V and 2 bases from J, leaving 16 bases between. This CDR3 spans 16 amino acids. CDR1 and CDR2 from the germline V gene are MNHNS and SASEGT. DNA of the CDR3: TGTGCCAGCAGTGACGGCAGGGTACCTCCAAACACTGAAGCTTTCTTT. Encoded protein: CASSDGRVPPNTEAFF.

The rearrangement links TRBV5-1 to TRBJ2-1; D possibly corresponds to TRBD2 (6 bases). Germline V gene lookup returns CDR1 SGHRS and CDR2 YFSETQ. Deletions cut 0 bases from V and 7 bases from J, with 11 bases between. This CDR3 contains 14 residues. The CDR3 bases are TGCGCCAGCAGCTTGGCAGTGGGGAGGAATGAGCAGTTCTTC. Its translation is CASSLAVGRNEQFF. Based on the CDR3 plus reference TRBV5-1 and TRBJ2-1, the full variable domain is KAGVTQTPRYLIKTRGQQVTLSCSPISGHRSVSWYQQTPGQGLQFLFEYFSETQRNKGNFPGRFSGRQFSNSRSEMNVSTLELGDSALYLCASSLAVGRNEQFFGPGTRLTVL.

V and J are TRBV9 and TRBJ2-3, with D perhaps TRBD2 (6 bases). The CDR3 consists of 14 residues. Trimming removed 3 bases from V and 1 base from J, with 9 bases in between. CDR1 and CDR2 (germline): SGDLS, YYNGEE. In DNA, the CDR3 is TGTGCCAGCAGCGCCCCGGGGGGCACAGATACGCAGTATTTT. Encoded protein: CASSAPGGTDTQYF.

This rearrangement joins TRBV19 to TRBJ2-2; 8 nucleotides match TRBD2. The germline V gene encodes CDR1 LNHDA and CDR2 SQIVND (reference sequence). The CDR3 covers 15 residues. With V trimmed by 8 bases and J by 4 bases, 9 bases remained unmatched. This chain's CDR3 is CASAARGGRTGELFF. The CDR3 coding sequence is TGTGCCAGTGCCGCCCGGGGGGGGCGCACCGGGGAGCTGTTTTTT.

The gene calls are TRBV4-2 and TRBJ1-6, with 7 nucleotides matching TRBD1. V was clipped by 2 bases and J by 7 bases; unmatched bases: 5. The CDR3 consists of 15 residues. CDR1 LGHNA and CDR2 YNFKEQ come from the germline V gene. CDR3 in DNA: TGTGCCAGCAGCCAACCTGACAGGGAAAATTCACCCCTCCACTTT. Protein sequence: CASSQPDRENSPLHF.

Here the CDR3 DNA reads TGTGCCAGCAGCTTACAGGGGGAGAGCGGTCAGCCCCAGCATTTT. Its translation is CASSLQGESGQPQHF. The J gene is TRBJ1-5, the V gene TRBV2; TRBD1 aligns across 8 bases. This CDR3 region has 15 residues. Germline V gene data show CDR1 as SNHLY and CDR2 as FYNNEI. V lost 6 bases, J lost 6 bases, and 10 bases stayed unmatched. Drawing the rest from reference TRBV2 and TRBJ1-5, the complete variable domain is EPEVTQTPSHQVTQMGQEVILRCVPISNHLYFYWYRQILGQKVEFLVSFYNNEISEKSEIFDDQFSVERPDGSNFTLKIRSTKLEDSAMYFCASSLQGESGQPQHFGDGTRLSIL.

V gene TRBV5-1 combines with J gene TRBJ2-1, with 9 bases aligning to TRBD2. The CDR3 is 16 residues long. The ends lost 7 bases at V and 8 bases at J; junction bases unmatched: 16. CDR1 is SGHRS, CDR2 YFSETQ, per germline. The CDR3 protein is CASRLIRVAGADEQFF. For the CDR3, the DNA is TGCGCCAGCCGACTTATAAGAGTAGCGGGGGCCGATGAGCAGTTCTTC.

The rearrangement joins TRBV21-1 to TRBJ1-6. TRBV21-1 is described as a pseudogene. The CDR3 totals 14 residues. This CDR3 is CASSKRGLHSPLHF. The DNA for the CDR3 is TGTGCCAGCAGCAAACGGGGTCTGCATTCACCCCTCCACTTT.

The chain combines TRBV7-9 with TRBJ1-1; unclear D gene. Trimming pared 5 bases from V and 0 bases from J, leaving 10 bases between. The CDR3 length is 14 residues. Per germline, CDR1 SEHNR and CDR2 FQNEAQ (reference sequence). The CDR3 loop is CASSPRVMNTEAFF. In DNA form, the CDR3 reads TGTGCCAGCAGCCCTCGGGTCATGAACACTGAAGCTTTCTTT.

The chain links TRBV2 to TRBJ1-1, with D possibly matching TRBD1 (6 bases). Trimming stripped 6 bases from V and 6 bases from J, with 17 bases between. There are 14 residues in the CDR3. Germline V gene sequence: CDR1 SNHLY, CDR2 FYNNEI. CDR3 in DNA: TGTGCCAGCAGGAGACCGGGACACTACGCTGAAGCTTTCTTT. Protein product: CASRRPGHYAEAFF.

This chain links TRBV28 with TRBJ2-7; 11 bases agree with TRBD2. V was clipped by 9 bases and J by 2 bases; unmatched bases: 6. The CDR3 totals 14 residues. Germline V lookup: CDR1 MDHEN, CDR2 SYDVKM. The CDR3 is CASLGSGGAYEQYF. DNA of the CDR3: TGTGCCAGTTTGGGTAGCGGGGGGGCCTACGAGCAGTACTTC.

This clone was found once. CDR3 bases: TGTGCCAGCTCACCCTACGGTAGGTTGCGGGATCGTCAGCCCCAGCATTTT. Translated, it gives CASSPYGRLRDRQPQHF. The chain combines TRBV18 with TRBJ1-5; no clear D. Trimming took off 3 bases at V and 6 bases at J, with 21 bases between the two ends. The CDR3 extends over 17 amino acids. From germline, CDR1 is KGHSH and CDR2 LQKENI. The whole variable domain, remainder taken from reference TRBV18 and TRBJ1-5, is NAGVMQNPRHLVRRRGQEARLRCSPMKGHSHVYWYRQLPEEGLKFMVYLQKENIIDESGMPKERFSAEFPKEGPSILRIQQVVRGDSAAYFCASSPYGRLRDRQPQHFGDGTRLSIL.

The chain employs TRBV10-3 and TRBJ2-1, with a weak D call TRBD2 (6 bases). The ends were cut back, 1 base at V and 0 bases at J, with 10 bases in the middle. This CDR3 has 16 amino acids. Germline CDR1 and CDR2: ENHRY and SYGVKD. CDR3: CAISEWGDSSYNEQFF. Written as DNA, the CDR3 is TGTGCCATCAGTGAGTGGGGGGATAGCTCCTACAATGAGCAGTTCTTC.

V is TRBV28 and J is TRBJ2-3; tentatively, D is TRBD2 (6 bases). Per germline, CDR1 MDHEN and CDR2 SYDVKM. This CDR3 region has 19 residues. The V gene lost 5 bases and the J gene lost 5 bases, with 29 bases spanning the gap. The CDR3 here is CASSQQSAGLPPAGDTQYF. CDR3 in DNA: TGTGCCAGCAGTCAACAAAGCGCGGGACTCCCCCCCGCTGGAGATACGCAGTATTTT.

The chain couples TRBV11-2 to TRBJ1-1; D is possibly TRBD1 (5 bases). The CDR3 covers 14 residues. Germline loops: CDR1 SGHAT, CDR2 FQNNGV. V lost 3 bases, J lost 5 bases, and 13 bases lay in between. The DNA for the CDR3 is TGTGCCAGCAGCTTTAGCAGGGCCAGAACTGAAGCTTTCTTT. Its translation is CASSFSRARTEAFF.

The chain links TRBV29-1 to TRBJ1-2, with D perhaps TRBD1 (5 bases). The CDR3 has 13 residues. V was cut by 4 bases and J by 4 bases, with 13 bases left in between. Germline V gives CDR1 SQVTM, CDR2 ANQGSEA. This chain's CDR3 is CSVGIGGSYGYTF. CDR3 DNA sequence: TGCAGCGTTGGAATCGGGGGTTCCTATGGCTACACCTTC.

The V gene is TRBV29-1, the J gene TRBJ1-2; 9 bases fit TRBD1. Looked up from germline, CDR1 is SQVTM and CDR2 is ANQGSEA. Trimming took 4 bases from V and 7 from J; bases not matched to a gene: 13. The CDR3 has 15 amino acids. The CDR3 region is CSVAGTGSSVTGYTF. In nucleotides, the CDR3 is TGCAGCGTTGCCGGGACAGGGTCTAGCGTGACTGGCTACACCTTC.

The chain is built from TRBV28 and TRBJ2-7, with a possible D match to TRBD2 (5 bases). Germline V gene lookup returns CDR1 MDHEN and CDR2 SYDVKM. V lost 9 bases, J lost 3 bases, and 15 bases lay in between. CDR3 size: 13 residues. The CDR3 is CARYSGLFYEQYF. The CDR3, as DNA: TGTGCCAGGTATTCTGGACTCTTCTACGAGCAGTACTTC. Filled out from reference TRBV28 and TRBJ2-7, the complete variable domain reads DVKVTQSSRYLVKRTGEKVFLECVQDMDHENMFWYRQDPGLGLRLIYFSYDVKMKEKGDIPEGYSVSREKKERFSLILESASTNQTSMYLCARYSGLFYEQYFGPGTRLTVT.

This chain links TRBV5-1 with TRBJ2-1; TRBD2 aligns across 11 bases. The CDR3 consists of 17 residues. Germline assignment: CDR1 SGHRS and CDR2 YFSETQ. Trimming removed 0 bases from V and 9 bases from J; junction bases left unmatched: 11. The CDR3: CASSLAISGGASGEQFF. The CDR3 coding sequence is TGCGCCAGCAGCTTGGCCATTAGCGGGGGGGCCTCGGGTGAGCAGTTCTTC.

The CDR3 DNA follows: TGTGCCAGCAGCCGGACAGGGGCCACTGAAGCTTTCTTT. It translates to CASSRTGATEAFF. V usage is TRBV11-2 and J usage is TRBJ1-1; 9 bases fit TRBD1. Unmatched junction bases numbered 2, after V lost 5 bases and J lost 4 bases. Germline lookup yields CDR1 SGHAT and CDR2 FQNNGV. The CDR3 has 13 amino acids.

The gene calls are TRBV3-1 (or the pseudogene TRBV3-2) and TRBJ2-7; D perhaps matches TRBD2 (5 bases). V lost 1 base and J lost 0, with 13 bases in between. The CDR3 length is 16 residues. Germline CDR1 LGHDT, CDR2 YNNKEL (reference sequence). In DNA form, the CDR3 reads TGTGCCAGCAGCCAAGGTCGGGGAGCAGCCTCCTACGAGCAGTACTTC. Residues: CASSQGRGAASYEQYF.

V gene TRBV5-1 combines with J gene TRBJ2-7, with D possibly matching TRBD2 (6 bases). The germline CDR1 and CDR2 sequences are SGHRS and YFSETQ. The CDR3 is 16 amino acids. V dropped 2 bases and J dropped 0 bases, with 15 bases sitting between them. CDR3 in amino acids: CASSLDTPGASYEQYF. For the CDR3, the DNA is TGCGCCAGCAGCTTAGACACCCCGGGAGCCTCCTACGAGCAGTACTTC.

V usage is TRBV16 and J usage is TRBJ2-7; 7 bases fit TRBD1. The CDR3 contains 14 residues. V dropped 1 base and J dropped 5; count of bases not matched to a gene: 5. Germline V CDR1 and CDR2: KGHSY, FQNENV. The CDR3 sequence: CASSQFQGVNEQYF. The CDR3 DNA sequence: TGTGCCAGCAGCCAATTCCAGGGGGTGAACGAGCAGTACTTC.

This sequence joins TRBV11-2 and TRBJ1-1; TRBD1 matches 9 bases. V gave up 4 bases and J gave up 6 bases; unmatched junction bases: 9. The CDR3 consists of 15 residues. The germline CDR1 and CDR2 sequences are SGHAT and FQNNGV. The CDR3 bases are TGTGCCAGCAGCTCCAGGACAGGGGCCTACGCTGAAGCTTTCTTT. This codes for CASSSRTGAYAEAFF.

The rearrangement joins TRBV10-3 to TRBJ2-1; TRBD2 aligns across 13 bases. Looked up from germline, CDR1 is ENHRY and CDR2 is SYGVKD. Trimming cost V 1 base and J 5 bases; bases outside gene matches: 8. This CDR3 is 18 amino acids long. DNA of the CDR3: TGTGCCATCAGTGAGTGGGGACTAGCGGGGAACCCCAACAATGAGCAGTTCTTC. It specifies CAISEWGLAGNPNNEQFF.

CDR3 amino acids: CATSEAGTKRAFF. The CDR3 DNA follows: TGTGCCACCAGTGAGGCCGGGACAAAAAGAGCTTTCTTT. The chain joins TRBV24-1 to TRBJ1-1; weak D call: TRBD1 (6 bases). Trimming left V 4 bases short and J 10 bases short, with 15 bases between. The CDR3 extends over 13 amino acids. In germline, CDR1 is KGHDR, CDR2 SFDVKD.